The clone carrying this T cell receptor beta chain was seen a few times. Antigen unknown. This record comes from a study of T cells in Graves' hyperthyroidism and ophthalmopathy. General observations from the study: Most thyroid clonotypes that were expanded above 0.001 also turned up in blood.

Looked up from germline, CDR1 is GTSNPN and CDR2 is SVGIG (reference sequence). The CDR3 is 18 residues long. V lost 4 bases to trimming and J lost 1 base, with 23 bases between them. Disease duration under 2 months; hyperthyroidism patients were aged 18 to 65. It was less than 13 ml of fresh peripheral blood that supplied the PBMCs. From RNA transcripts, TCR beta CDR3 regions were amplified. The HTBI primer set served for first-round RT-PCR of the TCR CDR3. TCRdb independently ran MiXCR on the multiplex PCR reads; one entry per CDR3 protein. This table has about 160,000 distinct CDR3 sequences, just under 9.5% appearing once.

The sequence was collected from a woman in her late teens or twenties with Graves' hyperthyroidism that later progressed to Graves' ophthalmopathy. This chain connects TRBV30 to TRBJ2-1; tentative D call: TRBD1 (8 bases). The sample comprised blood. The CDR3 DNA follows: TGTGCCTGGACAGGGGGCGACTTGCGGGGGCCTTCCTACAATGAGCAGTTCTTC. This codes for CAWTGGDLRGPSYNEQFF.